Given below is one TCR beta chain in context. Antigen specificity is unknown. TCRdb fed the RT-PCR reads into MiXCR, producing one record per CDR3 protein. This sample has under 500,000 distinct CDR3 sequences, with 11% found just once. The data belong to a study of response to subunit inactivated influenza vaccine. Overall study results and limits: There was a suggestion from the authors that each seasonal influenza vaccination recruits few new T cells.

The CDR3 extends over 14 amino acids. Germline CDR1 reads SGHRS; CDR2 reads YFSETQ. V was trimmed by 3 bases and J by 7 bases, leaving 17 bases between them. The rearrangement uses TRBV5-1 and TRBJ2-7, with D hard to call. The sequence was obtained from a man aged 45-65 years who received an inactivated influenza vaccine. The starting material was PBMCs from blood, obtained about 40 days after vaccination. The CDR3 nucleotides read TGCGCCAGCAGCTCCACTTTAGGCCTGAGGGAGCAGTACTTC. Translation: CASSSTLGLREQYF.